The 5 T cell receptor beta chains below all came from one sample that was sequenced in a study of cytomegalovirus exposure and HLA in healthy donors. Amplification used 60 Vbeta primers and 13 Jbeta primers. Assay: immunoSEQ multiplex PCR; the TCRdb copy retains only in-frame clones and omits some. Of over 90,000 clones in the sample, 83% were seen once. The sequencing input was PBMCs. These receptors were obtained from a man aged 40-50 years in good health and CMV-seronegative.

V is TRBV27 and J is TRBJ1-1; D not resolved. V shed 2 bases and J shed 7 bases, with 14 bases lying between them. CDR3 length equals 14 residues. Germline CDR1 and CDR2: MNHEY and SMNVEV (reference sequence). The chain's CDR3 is CASSLRGRSGEAFF. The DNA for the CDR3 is TGTGCCAGCAGTTTAAGAGGTCGGTCGGGTGAAGCTTTCTTT.

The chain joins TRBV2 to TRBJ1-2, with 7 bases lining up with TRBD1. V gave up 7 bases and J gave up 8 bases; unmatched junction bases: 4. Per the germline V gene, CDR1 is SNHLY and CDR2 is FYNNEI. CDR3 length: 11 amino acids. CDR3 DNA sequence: TGTGCCAGCAAGGGGGCAGGAGGCTACACCTTC. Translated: CASKGAGGYTF.

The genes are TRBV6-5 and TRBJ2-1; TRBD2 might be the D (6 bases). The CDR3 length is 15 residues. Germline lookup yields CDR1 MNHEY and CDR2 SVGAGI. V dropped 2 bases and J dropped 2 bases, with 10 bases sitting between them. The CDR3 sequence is CASSYMGGAYNEQFF. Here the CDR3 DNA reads TGTGCCAGCAGTTACATGGGCGGGGCCTACAATGAGCAGTTCTTC.

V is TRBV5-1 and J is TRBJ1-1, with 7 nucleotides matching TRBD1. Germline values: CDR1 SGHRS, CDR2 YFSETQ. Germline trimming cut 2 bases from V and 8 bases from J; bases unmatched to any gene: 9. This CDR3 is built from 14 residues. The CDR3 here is CASSLSQGVAEAFF. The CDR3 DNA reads TGCGCCAGCAGCTTAAGCCAGGGGGTAGCCGAAGCTTTCTTT. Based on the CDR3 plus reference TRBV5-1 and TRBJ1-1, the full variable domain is KAGVTQTPRYLIKTRGQQVTLSCSPISGHRSVSWYQQTPGQGLQFLFEYFSETQRNKGNFPGRFSGRQFSNSRSEMNVSTLELGDSALYLCASSLSQGVAEAFFGQGTRLTVV.

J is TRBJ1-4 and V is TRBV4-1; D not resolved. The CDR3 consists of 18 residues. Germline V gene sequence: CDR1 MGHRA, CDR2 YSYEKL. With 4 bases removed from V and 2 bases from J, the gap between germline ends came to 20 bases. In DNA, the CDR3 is TGCGCCAGCAGCCGACTCCCCTTTGGGTCGGGGACTAATGAAAAACTGTTTTTT. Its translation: CASSRLPFGSGTNEKLFF.